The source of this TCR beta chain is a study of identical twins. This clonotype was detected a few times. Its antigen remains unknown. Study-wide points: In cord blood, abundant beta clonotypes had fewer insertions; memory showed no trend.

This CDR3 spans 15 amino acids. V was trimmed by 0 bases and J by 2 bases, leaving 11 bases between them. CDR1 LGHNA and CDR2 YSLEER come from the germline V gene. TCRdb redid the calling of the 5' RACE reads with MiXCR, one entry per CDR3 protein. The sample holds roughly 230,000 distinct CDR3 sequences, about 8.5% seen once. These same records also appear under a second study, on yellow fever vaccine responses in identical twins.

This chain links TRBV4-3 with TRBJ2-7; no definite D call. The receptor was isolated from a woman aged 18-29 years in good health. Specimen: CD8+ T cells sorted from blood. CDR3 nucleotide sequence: TGCGCCAGCAGCCAAGATACGGCGAACACCTACGAGCAGTACTTC. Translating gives CASSQDTANTYEQYF.